One TCR beta chain is described in this entry. Its binding antigen is unknown. The record has no base qualities; no much larger clone is one base away. The data originate from a study of blood T cells in healthy people across ages (dated by TCRdb to the mid-2010s). As for the study more broadly: In model experiments, roughly one uniquely barcoded TCR beta cDNA molecule per two T cells was captured by template switching. The donors were divided into four age groups: young (average around 16 years), middle-aged (about 41), aged (around 67) and long-lived (about 80). Two additional independent replicas of 1 million unique cDNA reads from the same blood draw were analyzed for two donors (one aged 18 to 30 and one aged 80 or older). To avoid experimental bias, donors of different ages were spread randomly across the sequencing lanes. The study measured age-related changes in TCR beta repertoire diversity using deep sequencing normalized with unique cDNA molecular identifiers.

Summary of the overall study and its limitations: Observed TCR beta diversity per million T cells fell roughly linearly with age, and a significant reduction was already apparent by age about 38. Compared with the aged group, the long-lived group had more naive CD4+ T cells, fewer expanded clones and increased TCR diversity, a pattern suggesting age selection. Bulk unsorted PBMC profiling prevented conclusive comparison of naive and antigen-experienced compartments. Estimates of total diversity from one million sequenced T cells were regarded as lower bounds and underestimates. A strong correlation was found between observed TCR beta diversity and the percentage of naive T cells measured by flow cytometry. Donor CMV infection status was unknown, potentially confounding age-related changes in expanded clonotypes.

Including the terminal cysteine and phenylalanine, the CDR3 comprises 19 residues. Of all the DNA, just the CDR3 is kept, 57 bases in frame from base 1. The V end gives up 5 bases and the J end 0 bases, leaving 10 bases in the junction not matched to a gene. The germline V gene gives CDR1 as SGHVS and CDR2 as FQNEAQ. Systemically healthy Caucasian individuals from Russia, some 38 in total and aged roughly 6 to 100 years, were included as donors. Each donor gave ten milliliters of peripheral blood, collected into EDTA-treated Vacutainer tubes. PBMCs were isolated by Ficoll-Paque density-gradient centrifugation, with at least 7 million obtained per sample. Trizol reagent was used to extract total RNA from the PBMCs, yielding at least 6 micrograms per sample. Naive CD45RAhigh/CD27high T cell percentages were measured by flow cytometry on a PBMC aliquot from every donor. The library was generated by 5' RACE. Instrument used: Illumina HiSeq 2500. The second PCR ran for about 6 to 12 cycles and used a J-beta primer mix along with a sample-barcoded 5' primer. Each TCR beta cDNA molecule received a unique molecular identifier from a template-switch 5' adaptor carrying 12 random nucleotides. At least 3 million CDR3-containing paired-end reads were obtained from each sample. First-strand cDNA synthesis was performed from all RNA using the Mint cDNA synthesis kit, with priming by a TRBC-specific oligonucleotide. Following uracil-DNA glycosylase treatment, all cDNA underwent a first 18-cycle PCR with the universal primers M1SS and BC2_uni_R. The original methods were these. Each sample was normalized by randomly selecting 1 million high-quality reads, each carrying a distinct molecular identifier. Reads sharing molecular identifiers were discarded rather than binned into consensus sequences. MiTCR, run with a Q25 quality threshold and the strictest error-elimination algorithm, handled CDR3 identification, clonotype clustering and error correction. A nonparametric unseen species model with Euler transformation was used to estimate a lower bound on total TCR beta diversity. TCRdb trimmed the raw reads at Q25, called clones with MiXCR and kept productive beta chains. Rows merge per CDR3 protein into single entries with the most common DNA and genes. These V and J calls originate from TCRdb's pipeline instead of the authors' own analysis. The sample records some 1 million distinct CDR3 sequences, 40% to 45% of which are singletons. Clones ranked in the top ten supply approximately 17% of the sample.

The sequencing sample was made of blood. This receptor chain uses TRBV7-8 and TRBJ2-1, with TRBD2 identical over 13 junction bases. The TCR sequence derives from a woman in her sixties in good health. The DNA is as follows: TGTGCCAGCAGCATCAGACTAGCGGGGGGAGGCGGCTCCTACAATGAGCAGTTCTTC. Translated, this is CASSIRLAGGGGSYNEQFF.